This T cell receptor beta chain was sequenced in a study of tumor and adjacent non-tumor tissue in lung cancer (dated by TCRdb to the late 2010s). About the investigation overall: The cohort included around twelve adenocarcinoma, 2 squamous cell carcinoma and 1 small cell lung cancer patients. The 15 or so patients were aged about 31 to 80 years, included about 10 men and 5 women, and had TNM stage I to III disease. In total, sequencing yielded 125,075,908 productive TCRbeta reads, which works out to an average of approximately 4 million reads per sample. Using bulk TCRbeta repertoires from 15 lung cancer patients, the study set lung tumor tissue side by side with matched distant non-tumor lung tissue. Under 35 paired specimens, one tumor and one normal lung sample per patient, were profiled by TCRbeta CDR3 sequencing. What the work shows at the level of the full study, not this receptor alone: Neither the sequencing platform nor unique molecular identifiers are named or mentioned anywhere in the methods. Only roughly 16 patients were included in the cohort, and the need for larger samples and more detailed clinical data was noted by the authors. TCR diversity (inverse Simpson) was significantly higher in tumor than in normal lung tissue (about 400 vs 150, P = 0.0075, Mann-Whitney U test). Younger patients had significantly higher TCR diversity, and higher tumor TCR diversity was associated with shorter overall and disease-free survival. The top 100 clones accounted for a significantly larger cumulative portion of the repertoire in normal lung than in tumor tissue. Because peripheral blood was not sequenced, the blood TCRbeta repertoires of the lung cancer patients in the study went unexamined.

The library was obtained by multiplex PCR. Instrument used: Illumina HiSeq 2500. TCRbeta libraries were constructed through three rounds of nested PCR with primers (Table S4) according to protocols modified from ARM-PCR. PCR products of 200-500 bp were gel-excised and purified with the QIAquick gel extraction kit before sequencing. The paper's processing steps were these. Reads were cleaned with Trimmomatic, merged with FLASH into complete CDR3 sequences, and assigned to V(D)J germline segments with MiTCR. Clonal diversity was calculated as the inverse Simpson's index using VDJtools. Productive reads were defined as in-frame sequences without a premature stop codon. Using fastp at Q25 and MiXCR, TCRdb reprocessed the public reads and kept productive beta chains. Records with the same CDR3 protein are collapsed into one entry carrying the most frequent genes and DNA. What appears here as the V and J calls and clone size reflects TCRdb's work, not the paper's. The table for this sample lists about 110,000 distinct CDR3 sequences; around 82% of them were counted only once. The biggest ten clones account for 22% of the sample.

CDR1 and CDR2 are read off the germline V gene as SGHVS and FNYEAQ. At the junction V is shortened by 4 bases and J by 0 bases, with 10 bases in between. Inclusive of the bounding cysteine and phenylalanine, the CDR3 is 15 residues long. Only the CDR3 region is kept as DNA, spanning 45 bases read in frame from base 1. Remarks on this clonotype: This receptor's antigen is unknown. One base away there is no much larger clone; base qualities are not given.

RNA was isolated from bulk, unsorted tissue, and RNA quality was assessed with a NanoDrop ND-1000 and an Agilent 2100. The donors were newly diagnosed lung cancer patients admitted for thoracic surgery in China from August to November 2014 who had not received prior chemotherapy. Patients with previous radiotherapy or chemotherapy, or with another concurrent cancer, were excluded from the study. Surgical tissue pieces of 1-2 cm3 were preserved in RNAlater solution and were kept at -80 degrees C until use. The sequence was collected from an older man with non-small cell lung cancer. Recombination connected TRBV7-6 to TRBJ1-5; the D segment cannot be called with confidence. Source material: lung tumor tissue. The CDR3 loop reads CASSSEANSNQPQHF. Read as DNA, the sequence is TGTGCCAGCAGCTCAGAAGCTAATAGCAATCAGCCCCAGCATTTT.